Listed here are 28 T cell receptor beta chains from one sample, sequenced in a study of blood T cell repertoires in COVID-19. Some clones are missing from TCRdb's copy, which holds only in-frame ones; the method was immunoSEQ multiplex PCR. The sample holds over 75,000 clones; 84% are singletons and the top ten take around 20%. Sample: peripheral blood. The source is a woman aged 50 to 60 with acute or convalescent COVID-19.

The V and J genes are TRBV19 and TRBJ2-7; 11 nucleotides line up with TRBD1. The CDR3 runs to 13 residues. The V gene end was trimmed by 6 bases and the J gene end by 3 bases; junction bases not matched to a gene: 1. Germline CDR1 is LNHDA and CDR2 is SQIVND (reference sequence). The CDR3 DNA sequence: TGTGCCAGTAGGGGACAGGGGGGCTACGAGCAGTACTTC. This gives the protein CASRGQGGYEQYF.

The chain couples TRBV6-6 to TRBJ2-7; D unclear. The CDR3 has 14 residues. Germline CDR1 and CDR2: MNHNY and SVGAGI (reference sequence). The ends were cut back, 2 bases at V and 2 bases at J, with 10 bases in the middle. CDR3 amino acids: CASSYLQKTYEQYF. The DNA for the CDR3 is TGTGCCAGCAGTTACCTACAGAAAACCTACGAGCAGTACTTC.

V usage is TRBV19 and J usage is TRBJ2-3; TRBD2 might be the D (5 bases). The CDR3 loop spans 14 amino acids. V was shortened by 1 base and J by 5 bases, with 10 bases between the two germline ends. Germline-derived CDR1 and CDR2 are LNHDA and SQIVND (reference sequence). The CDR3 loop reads CASSIGGFGDTQYF. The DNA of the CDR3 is TGTGCCAGTAGTATAGGAGGGTTCGGAGATACGCAGTATTTT.

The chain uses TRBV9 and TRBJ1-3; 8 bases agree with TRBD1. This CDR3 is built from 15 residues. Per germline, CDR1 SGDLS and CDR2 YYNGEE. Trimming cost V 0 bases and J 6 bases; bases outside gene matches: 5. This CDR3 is CASSVAGQGINTIYF. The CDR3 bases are TGTGCCAGCAGCGTAGCAGGACAGGGTATAAACACCATATATTTT.

CDR3 DNA: TGTGCCAGCACCCGGGACAACTACAATGAGCAGTTCTTC. It translates to CASTRDNYNEQFF. The chain recombines TRBV28 with TRBJ2-1; tentatively, D is TRBD1 (6 bases). CDR1 is MDHEN and CDR2 is SYDVKM in the germline V gene. The CDR3 is 13 amino acids. The ends were cut back, 7 bases at V and 3 bases at J, with 10 bases in the middle.

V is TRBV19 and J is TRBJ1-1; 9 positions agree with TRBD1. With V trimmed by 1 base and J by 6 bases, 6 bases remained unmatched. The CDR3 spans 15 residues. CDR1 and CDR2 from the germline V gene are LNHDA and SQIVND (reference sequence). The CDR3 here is CASSIVGTGTAEAFF. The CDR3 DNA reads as TGTGCCAGTAGTATAGTGGGGACAGGGACCGCTGAAGCTTTCTTT.

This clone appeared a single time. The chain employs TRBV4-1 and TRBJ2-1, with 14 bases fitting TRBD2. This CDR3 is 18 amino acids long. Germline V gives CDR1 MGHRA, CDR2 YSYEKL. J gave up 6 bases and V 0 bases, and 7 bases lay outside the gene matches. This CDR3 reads CASSQEPPGLAGANEQFF. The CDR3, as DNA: TGCGCCAGCAGCCAAGAGCCTCCGGGACTAGCGGGAGCCAATGAGCAGTTCTTC.

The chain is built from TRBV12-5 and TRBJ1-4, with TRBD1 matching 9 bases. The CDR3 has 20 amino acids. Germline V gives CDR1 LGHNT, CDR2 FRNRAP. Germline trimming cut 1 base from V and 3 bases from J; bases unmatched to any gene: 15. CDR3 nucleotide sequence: TGTGCTAGTGGTTTGGCCCAATACCGGGACAGGGTCTCAGCTAATGAAAAACTGTTTTTT. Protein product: CASGLAQYRDRVSANEKLFF.

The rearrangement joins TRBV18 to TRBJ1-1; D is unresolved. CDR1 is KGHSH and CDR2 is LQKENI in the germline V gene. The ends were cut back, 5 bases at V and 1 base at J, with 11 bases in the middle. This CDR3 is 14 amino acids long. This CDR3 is CASSSLAENTEAFF. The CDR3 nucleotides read TGTGCCAGCTCATCCCTCGCAGAGAACACTGAAGCTTTCTTT.

The DNA of the CDR3 is TGTGCCAGCAGCCGCAAGACAGGGGCCCTCTCTGGGGCCAACGTCCTGACTTTC. It specifies CASSRKTGALSGANVLTF. The rearrangement links TRBV9 to TRBJ2-6; 8 nucleotides agree with TRBD1. The CDR3 extends over 18 amino acids. The germline V gene has CDR1 SGDLS and CDR2 YYNGEE. The V segment lost 4 bases and the J segment 0 bases; nucleotides outside the gene matches: 9.

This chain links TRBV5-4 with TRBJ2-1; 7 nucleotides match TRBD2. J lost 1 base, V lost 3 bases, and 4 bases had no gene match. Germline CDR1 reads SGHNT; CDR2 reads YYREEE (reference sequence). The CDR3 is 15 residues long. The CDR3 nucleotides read TGTGCCAGCAGCTATTCTAGCGGATCCTACAATGAGCAGTTCTTC. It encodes CASSYSSGSYNEQFF.

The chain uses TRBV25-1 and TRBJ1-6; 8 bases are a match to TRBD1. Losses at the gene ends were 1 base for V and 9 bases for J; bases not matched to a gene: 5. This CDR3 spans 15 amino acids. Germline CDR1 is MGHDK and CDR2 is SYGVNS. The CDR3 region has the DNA TGTGCCAGCAGTGAATCAGGGGGCATGGGTTCACCCCTCCACTTT. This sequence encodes CASSESGGMGSPLHF.

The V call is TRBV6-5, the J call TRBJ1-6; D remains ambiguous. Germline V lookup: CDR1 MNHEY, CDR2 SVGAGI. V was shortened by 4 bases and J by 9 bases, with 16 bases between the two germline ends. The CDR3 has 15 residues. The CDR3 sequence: CASSSGPLGSSPLHF. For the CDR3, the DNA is TGTGCCAGCAGTTCCGGACCCCTTGGGAGTTCACCCCTCCACTTT.

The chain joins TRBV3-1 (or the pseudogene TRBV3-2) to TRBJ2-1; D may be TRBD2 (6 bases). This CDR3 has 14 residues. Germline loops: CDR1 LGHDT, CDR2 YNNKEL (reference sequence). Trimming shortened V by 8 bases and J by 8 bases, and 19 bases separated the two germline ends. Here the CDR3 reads CASSSGLPVYEQFF. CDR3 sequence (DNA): TGTGCCAGCTCGTCGGGACTGCCTGTATATGAGCAGTTCTTC.

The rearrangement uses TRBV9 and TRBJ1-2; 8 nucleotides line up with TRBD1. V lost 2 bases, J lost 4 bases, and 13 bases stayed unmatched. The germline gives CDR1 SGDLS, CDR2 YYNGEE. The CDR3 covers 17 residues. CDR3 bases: TGTGCCAGCAGCGTTACCCCCGGGACAGGAGCTCCCTATGGCTACACCTTC. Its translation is CASSVTPGTGAPYGYTF.

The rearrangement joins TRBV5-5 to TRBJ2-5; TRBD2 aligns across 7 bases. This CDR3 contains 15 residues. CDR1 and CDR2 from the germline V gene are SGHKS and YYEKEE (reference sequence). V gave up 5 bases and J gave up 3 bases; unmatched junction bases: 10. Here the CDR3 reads CASRSRRLAEETQYF. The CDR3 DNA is TGTGCCAGCAGGTCCAGGCGCCTAGCGGAAGAGACCCAGTACTTC.

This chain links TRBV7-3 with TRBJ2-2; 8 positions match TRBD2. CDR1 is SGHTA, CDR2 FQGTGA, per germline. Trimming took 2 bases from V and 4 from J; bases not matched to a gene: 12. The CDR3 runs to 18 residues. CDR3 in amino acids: CASSLRANVLAGTGELFF. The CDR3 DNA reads TGTGCCAGCAGCTTACGGGCAAATGTGCTAGCGGGCACCGGGGAGCTGTTTTTT.

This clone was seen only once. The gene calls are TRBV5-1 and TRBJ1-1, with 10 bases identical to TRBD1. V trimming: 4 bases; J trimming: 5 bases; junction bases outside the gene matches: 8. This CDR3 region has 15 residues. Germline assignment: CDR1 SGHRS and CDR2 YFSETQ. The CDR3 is CASSLSGQGSTEAFF. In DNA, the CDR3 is TGCGCCAGCAGCCTGTCGGGACAGGGGTCTACTGAAGCTTTCTTT.

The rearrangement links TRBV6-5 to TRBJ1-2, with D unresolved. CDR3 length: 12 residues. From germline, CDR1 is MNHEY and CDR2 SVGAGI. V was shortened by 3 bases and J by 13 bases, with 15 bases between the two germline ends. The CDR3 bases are TGTGCCAGCAGTTATCCGGGTCACCCTACCACCTTC. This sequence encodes CASSYPGHPTTF.

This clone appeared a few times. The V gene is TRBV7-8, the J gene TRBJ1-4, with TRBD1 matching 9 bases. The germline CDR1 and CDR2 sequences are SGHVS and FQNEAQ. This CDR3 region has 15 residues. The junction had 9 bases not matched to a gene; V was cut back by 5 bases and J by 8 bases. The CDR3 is CASSPTGTGWEKLFF. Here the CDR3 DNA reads TGTGCCAGCAGCCCGACCGGGACAGGGTGGGAAAAACTGTTTTTT.

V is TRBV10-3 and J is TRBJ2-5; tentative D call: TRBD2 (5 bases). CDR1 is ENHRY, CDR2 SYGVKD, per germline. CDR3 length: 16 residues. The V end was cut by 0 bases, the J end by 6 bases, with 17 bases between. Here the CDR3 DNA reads TGTGCCATCAGTGAGTCTAGAGGCCGGGGATCACAGACCCAGTACTTC. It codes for CAISESRGRGSQTQYF.

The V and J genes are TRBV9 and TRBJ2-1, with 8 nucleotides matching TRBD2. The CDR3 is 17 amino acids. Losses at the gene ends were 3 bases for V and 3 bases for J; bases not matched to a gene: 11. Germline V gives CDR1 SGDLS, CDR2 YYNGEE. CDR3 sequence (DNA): TGTGCCAGCAGCGCCTCGGGGGGCGGGGGGCTCTACAATGAGCAGTTCTTC. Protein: CASSASGGGGLYNEQFF.

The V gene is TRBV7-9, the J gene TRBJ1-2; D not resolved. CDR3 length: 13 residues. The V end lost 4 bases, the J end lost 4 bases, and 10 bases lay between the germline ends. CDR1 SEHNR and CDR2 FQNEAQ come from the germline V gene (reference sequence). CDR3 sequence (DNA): TGTGCCAGCAGCTCCACTCCTAGCTATGGCTACACCTTC. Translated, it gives CASSSTPSYGYTF.

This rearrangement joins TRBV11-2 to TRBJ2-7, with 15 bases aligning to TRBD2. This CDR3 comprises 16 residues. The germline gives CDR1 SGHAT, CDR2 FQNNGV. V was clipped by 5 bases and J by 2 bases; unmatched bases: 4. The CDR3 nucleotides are TGTGCCAGCAGCCCCCGGACTAGCGGGAGGGCCTACGAGCAGTACTTC. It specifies CASSPRTSGRAYEQYF.

CDR3 sequence reads: CASSPTPNYGYTF. The CDR3 DNA is TGTGCCAGCAGCCCCACTCCTAACTATGGCTACACCTTC. The chain joins TRBV5-4 to TRBJ1-2; D is undetermined. Germline assignment: CDR1 SGHNT and CDR2 YYREEE (reference sequence). The CDR3 sequence is 13 residues long. V was pared by 4 bases and J by 0 bases, with 7 bases between.

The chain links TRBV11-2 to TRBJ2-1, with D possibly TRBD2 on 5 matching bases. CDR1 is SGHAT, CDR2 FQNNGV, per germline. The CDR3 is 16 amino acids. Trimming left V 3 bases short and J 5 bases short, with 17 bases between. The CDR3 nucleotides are TGTGCCAGCAGCTTGCTCTTGGGCAGGACTCACAATGAGCAGTTCTTC. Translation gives CASSLLLGRTHNEQFF.

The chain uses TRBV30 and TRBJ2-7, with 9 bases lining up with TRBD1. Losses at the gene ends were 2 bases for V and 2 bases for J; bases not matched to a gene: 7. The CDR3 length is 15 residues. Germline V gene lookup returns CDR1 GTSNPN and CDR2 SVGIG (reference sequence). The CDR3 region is CAWSRRDRATYEQYF. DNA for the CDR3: TGTGCCTGGAGTCGACGGGACAGGGCAACCTACGAGCAGTACTTC.

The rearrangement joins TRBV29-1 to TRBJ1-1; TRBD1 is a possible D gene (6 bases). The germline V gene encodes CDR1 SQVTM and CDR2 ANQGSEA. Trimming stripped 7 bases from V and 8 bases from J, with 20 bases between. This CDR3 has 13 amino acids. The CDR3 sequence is CSASVDSGTEAFF. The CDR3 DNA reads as TGCAGCGCCTCGGTGGATTCCGGGACAGAAGCTTTCTTT. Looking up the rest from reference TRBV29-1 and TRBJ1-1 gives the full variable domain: SAVISQKPSRDICQRGTSLTIQCQVDSQVTMMFWYRQQPGQSLTLIATANQGSEATYESGFVIDKFPISRPNLTFSTLTVSNMSPEDSSIYLCSASVDSGTEAFFGQGTRLTVV.